Listed below are T cell receptor beta chains from one sample, sequenced in a study of blood T cell repertoires in COVID-19. Sequenced by immunoSEQ multiplex PCR; TCRdb stores in-frame clones only, minus some. There are approximately 160,000 clones in the sample; 70% to 85% occur only once, and roughly 1.1% lies in the top ten. Sequenced material: peripheral blood. All receptors come from a man in his 60s who had recovered from COVID-19. Each CDR3 is given with its conserved first and last residue. A D gene is named only where the DNA matches it firmly. Clone sizes are given selectively: once, few, many, or a class where the clone is expanded.

- | once | 14 | TRBJ1-5 | TRBV19 | CASSITLVNQPQHF | TGTGCCAGTAGTATAACATTGGTGAATCAGCCCCAGCATTTT
TRBD1 | - | 15 | TRBJ2-7 | TRBV2 | CASSDWDRGSYEQYF | TGTGCCAGCAGTGACTGGGACAGGGGGTCCTACGAGCAGTACTTC
- | - | 14 | TRBJ1-2 | TRBV24-1 | CATSPSGGLGGYTF | TGTGCCACCAGTCCCTCAGGAGGGCTCGGTGGCTACACCTTC
TRBD1 | - | 14 | TRBJ1-2 | TRBV5-1 | CASTSEEGARGYTF | TGCGCCAGCACCTCAGAGGAGGGGGCGAGGGGCTACACCTTC
TRBD2 | once | 18 | TRBJ2-3 | TRBV4-3 | CASSHPSAGGPTQDTQYF | TGCGCCAGCAGCCACCCTTCTGCGGGGGGACCCACACAGGATACGCAGTATTTT
- | - | 13 | TRBJ1-1 | TRBV29-1 | CSVVHSMNTEAFF | TGCAGCGTTGTGCACAGCATGAACACTGAAGCTTTCTTT
- | - | 14 | TRBJ2-7 | TRBV7-9 | CASSLGGLSHEQYF | TGTGCCAGCAGCTTAGGGGGGCTCAGTCACGAGCAGTACTTC
TRBD1 | - | 13 | TRBJ1-4 | TRBV6-6 | CASRGTGGEKLFF | TGTGCCAGCAGAGGAACAGGGGGAGAAAAACTGTTTTTT
TRBD1 | - | 15 | TRBJ1-5 | TRBV19 | CASSIGTGGNQPQHF | TGTGCCAGTAGTATCGGGACAGGGGGTAATCAGCCCCAGCATTTT
- | - | 12 | TRBJ1-3 | TRBV30 | CAWTTGIATIYF | TGTGCCTGGACAACAGGGATCGCCACCATATATTTT
TRBD2 | - | 16 | TRBJ2-3 | TRBV7-2 | CASSLASGGTTDTQYF | TGTGCCAGCAGCTTAGCGAGCGGGGGAACCACAGATACGCAGTATTTT
- | - | 15 | TRBJ1-5 | TRBV4-2 | CASSQDLGGAQPQHF | TGTGCCAGCAGCCAAGATCTGGGGGGTGCTCAGCCCCAGCATTTT
- | once | 14 | TRBJ1-5 | TRBV7-2 | CASSFQGGNQPQHF | TGTGCCAGCAGCTTTCAGGGTGGCAATCAGCCCCAGCATTTT
- | - | 16 | TRBJ1-2 | TRBV5-4 | CASSLAPGRGNYGYTF | TGTGCCAGCAGCTTGGCCCCCGGGCGGGGTAACTATGGCTACACCTTC
- | - | 13 | TRBJ2-5 | TRBV4-3 | CASSQSRDSAQYF | TGCGCCAGCAGCCAATCCCGGGATAGTGCCCAGTACTTC
TRBD1 | - | 12 | TRBJ1-2 | TRBV7-9 | CASSSDRVGYTF | TGTGCCAGCAGCTCCGACAGGGTTGGCTACACCTTC
- | - | 14 | TRBJ2-7 | TRBV6-4 | CASSGAGSPYEQYF | TGTGCCAGCAGTGGGGCAGGGTCCCCCTACGAGCAGTACTTC
- | - | 15 | TRBJ1-3 | TRBV9 | CASSVGGTSPVAIYF | TGTGCCAGCAGCGTAGGCGGGACCTCCCCGGTCGCCATATATTTT
TRBD1 | - | 16 | TRBJ1-1 | TRBV10-3 | CAISEPDRGWDTEAFF | TGTGCCATCAGTGAGCCCGACAGGGGCTGGGACACTGAAGCTTTCTTT
- | - | 13 | TRBJ2-7 | TRBV6-5 | CASTRQNYYEQYF | TGTGCCAGCACTAGACAGAACTACTACGAGCAGTACTTC
TRBD1 | - | 17 | TRBJ2-7 | TRBV28 | CASSLDLGQGSPYEQYF | TGTGCCAGCAGTTTAGACCTGGGACAGGGTAGTCCCTACGAGCAGTACTTC
- | - | 19 | TRBJ1-4 | TRBV5-6 | CASSFFVESLVATNEKLFF | TGTGCCAGCAGCTTTTTTGTCGAGTCGTTAGTTGCAACTAATGAAAAACTGTTTTTT
- | - | 15 | TRBJ2-5 | TRBV21-1 | CASSKLRPTGETQYF | TGTGCCAGCAGCAAACTGCGCCCCACTGGTGAGACCCAGTACTTC
- | - | 16 | TRBJ2-7 | TRBV9 | CASSVYDRPTSYEQYF | TGTGCCAGCAGCGTATATGACAGACCGACCTCCTACGAGCAGTACTTC
TRBD1 | - | 15 | TRBJ1-5 | TRBV28 | CASTLGQGYRQPQHF | TGTGCCAGCACCCTGGGACAGGGATATCGTCAGCCCCAGCATTTT
TRBD1 | - | 15 | TRBJ1-5 | TRBV6-5 | CASSFGQGGDQPQHF | TGTGCCAGCAGTTTCGGACAGGGGGGAGATCAGCCCCAGCATTTT
TRBD1 | once | 13 | TRBJ1-5 | TRBV29-1 | CSVGQGMGEPQHF | TGCAGCGTTGGACAGGGGATGGGTGAGCCCCAGCATTTT
- | - | 16 | TRBJ2-5 | TRBV7-6 | CASSLVGHPGEETQYF | TGTGCCAGCAGCTTAGTCGGCCACCCCGGGGAAGAGACCCAGTACTTC
TRBD1 | - | 13 | TRBJ1-2 | TRBV20-1 | CSASSTGGIGYTF | TGCAGTGCTAGTTCGACAGGGGGTATAGGGTACACCTTC
TRBD2 | - | 15 | TRBJ2-5 | TRBV5-1 | CASSLETSGGETQYF | TGCGCCAGCAGCTTGGAAACTAGCGGTGGGGAGACCCAGTACTTC
TRBD1 | - | 15 | TRBJ1-5 | TRBV9 | CASSVGGTADQPQHF | TGTGCCAGCAGCGTAGGAGGGACAGCCGATCAGCCCCAGCATTTT
- | few | 16 | TRBJ1-4 | TRBV18 | CASSPWGSGTNEKLFF | TGTGCCAGCTCACCATGGGGGAGCGGGACTAATGAAAAACTGTTTTTT
TRBD1 | - | 14 | TRBJ1-5 | TRBV5-1 | CASSSGGLSQPQHF | TGCGCCAGCAGCTCAGGGGGTTTAAGTCAGCCCCAGCATTTT
- | - | 13 | TRBJ1-1 | TRBV2 | CASRFFMNTEAFF | TGTGCCAGCCGGTTTTTCATGAACACTGAAGCTTTCTTT
- | - | 12 | TRBJ2-3 | TRBV5-1 | CASSSYSDTQYF | TGCGCCAGCAGCTCCTATTCAGATACGCAGTATTTT
- | few | 14 | TRBJ1-1 | TRBV10-3 | CAITARSENTEAFF | TGTGCCATCACCGCCCGGAGTGAGAACACTGAAGCTTTCTTT
- | - | 13 | TRBJ1-2 | TRBV27 | CASSLDITGGYTF | TGTGCCAGCAGTCTCGACATCACGGGGGGCTACACCTTC
TRBD1 | few | 16 | TRBJ1-1 | TRBV4-1 | CASSREGQGGVTEAFF | TGCGCCAGCAGCCGCGAGGGACAGGGTGGTGTCACTGAAGCTTTCTTT
- | once | 14 | TRBJ1-1 | TRBV14 | CASSQATGNTEAFF | TGTGCCAGCAGCCAAGCGACAGGGAACACTGAAGCTTTCTTT
- | few | 15 | TRBJ1-2 | TRBV5-1 | CASRPAPGDFYGYTF | TGCGCCAGCAGACCCGCCCCGGGGGACTTCTATGGCTACACCTTC
TRBD2 | - | 16 | TRBJ2-7 | TRBV7-2 | CASSLKLAGGPYEQYF | TGTGCCAGCAGCTTAAAGCTAGCGGGGGGGCCCTACGAGCAGTACTTC